The next 24 T cell receptor beta chains were all read from a single sample in a study of blood T cell repertoires in COVID-19 (dated by TCRdb to 2018 to 2020). The library was made by the immunoSEQ multiplex PCR assay. Entries here come from immuneACCESS through TCRdb and include only in-frame sequences with V and J called. Some clones fail to appear in such tables; in the studies checked, an unresolved V gene covers under half of the shortfall, and the cause of the remainder is unknown. In this sample the table shows around 70,000 clones, approximately 90% of which occur a single time. The ten largest clonotypes hold 5.5% to 6% of the sample. Sample: peripheral blood. These receptors were collected from a human donor in a cohort sampled during active COVID-19.

The V and J genes are TRBV11-2 and TRBJ1-5; possibly TRBD1 for D (6 bases). Between the trimmed V and J ends, which lost 2 bases and 4 bases, there was a span of 9 bases. Germline CDR1 SGHAT, CDR2 FQNNGV. CDR3 length: 14 residues. CDR3 in amino acids: CASSLNRANQPQHF. The CDR3 DNA follows: TGTGCCAGCAGCTTAAACAGGGCAAATCAGCCCCAGCATTTT.

The V call is TRBV19, the J call TRBJ1-2; D not resolved. CDR3 size: 14 residues. The germline V and J ends were trimmed by 4 bases and 0 bases, with 9 bases remaining between them. Germline V lookup: CDR1 LNHDA, CDR2 SQIVND (reference sequence). CDR3 residues: CASSTYGTNYGYTF. The CDR3 coding sequence is TGTGCCAGTAGTACCTACGGGACTAACTATGGCTACACCTTC.

The chain recombines TRBV29-1 with TRBJ2-5; 7 nucleotides match TRBD2. This CDR3 contains 12 residues. V shed 4 bases and J 4 bases; nucleotides not matched to a gene: 3. CDR1 SQVTM and CDR2 ANQGSEA come from the germline V gene. The CDR3 sequence is CSVGGGGETQYF. As DNA, the CDR3 is TGCAGCGTTGGGGGGGGTGGAGAGACCCAGTACTTC.

V is TRBV29-1 and J is TRBJ2-7; TRBD1 is a possible D gene (6 bases). CDR3 size: 13 residues. The V gene's germline CDR1 is SQVTM and CDR2 ANQGSEA. V gave up 4 bases and J gave up 6 bases, with 16 bases separating them. CDR3 coding DNA: TGCAGCGTTGGGTCACAGGGTTTCTCCGAGCAGTACTTC. Protein product: CSVGSQGFSEQYF.

This sequence joins TRBV7-3 and TRBJ2-1, with TRBD2 identical over 8 bases. Germline V gene sequence: CDR1 SGHTA, CDR2 FQGTGA. This CDR3 comprises 16 residues. V lost 6 bases and J lost 3; bases outside the gene matches: 10. CDR3 residues: CASSEASGGNYNEQFF. DNA of the CDR3: TGTGCCAGCAGTGAAGCCAGCGGGGGTAACTACAATGAGCAGTTCTTC.

In DNA, the CDR3 is TGTGCCAGTTGGGAACTAGTCACAGATACGCAGTATTTT. Its protein product is CASWELVTDTQYF. The chain recombines TRBV27 with TRBJ2-3; perhaps TRBD2 as D (5 bases). Germline V CDR1 and CDR2: MNHEY, SMNVEV (reference sequence). V lost 9 bases and J 2 bases, leaving 12 bases between the germline ends. This CDR3 is 13 amino acids long.

The CDR3 coding sequence is TGTGCCAGTAGTACACTACTAGCGGGGGCCCTCACAGATACGCAGTATTTT. It is translated as CASSTLLAGALTDTQYF. The rearrangement links TRBV19 to TRBJ2-3, with TRBD2 matching over 11 bases. The CDR3 loop spans 17 amino acids. Germline CDR1 is LNHDA and CDR2 is SQIVND (reference sequence). With 4 bases clipped from V and 2 bases from J, the junction kept 8 bases outside the gene matches.

V is TRBV5-1 and J is TRBJ1-2, with D possibly matching TRBD1 (5 bases). Trimming removed 4 bases from V and 4 bases from J, with 17 bases in between. CDR1 is SGHRS, CDR2 YFSETQ, per germline. This CDR3 region has 15 residues. As DNA, the CDR3 is TGCGCCAGCAGCCCCCTCCAGGGCGGAAGCTATGGCTACACCTTC. It encodes CASSPLQGGSYGYTF. Full variable domain (remainder filled in from reference TRBV5-1 and TRBJ1-2): KAGVTQTPRYLIKTRGQQVTLSCSPISGHRSVSWYQQTPGQGLQFLFEYFSETQRNKGNFPGRFSGRQFSNSRSEMNVSTLELGDSALYLCASSPLQGGSYGYTFGSGTRLTVV.

This clone was seen only once. The chain combines TRBV6-2 or TRBV6-3 with TRBJ2-7; TRBD1 matches 7 bases. The germline gives CDR1 MNHEY, CDR2 SVGEGT. The V gene end was trimmed by 5 bases and the J gene end by 3 bases; junction bases not matched to a gene: 7. The CDR3 sequence is 14 residues long. The CDR3 sequence is CASSRQGLIYEQYF. CDR3 nucleotides: TGTGCCAGCAGTCGACAGGGCCTTATCTACGAGCAGTACTTC.

The genes are TRBV27 and TRBJ1-2; D is unresolved. Trimming took off 2 bases at V and 3 bases at J, with 13 bases between the two ends. Germline V lookup: CDR1 MNHEY, CDR2 SMNVEV (reference sequence). This CDR3 is 15 amino acids long. The CDR3 spells CASSLRLRSHYGYTF. In DNA, the CDR3 is TGTGCCAGCAGTTTACGTTTGAGGAGCCACTATGGCTACACCTTC.

V gene TRBV30 combines with J gene TRBJ2-7, with 7 bases that match TRBD2. Germline V gene lookup returns CDR1 GTSNPN and CDR2 SVGIG (reference sequence). The CDR3 spans 12 residues. The trim removed 2 bases at V and 4 bases at J, leaving 2 bases unmatched. The CDR3 sequence: CAWSPGGYEQYF. DNA of the CDR3: TGTGCCTGGAGTCCCGGGGGGTACGAGCAGTACTTC.

The genes are TRBV7-8 and TRBJ2-5; 11 bases fit TRBD1. J gave up 5 bases and V 8 bases, and 13 bases lay outside the gene matches. Germline V gives CDR1 SGHVS, CDR2 FQNEAQ. The CDR3 runs 16 residues. DNA of the CDR3: TGTGCCAGCGGCCAGGTGGAGGACAGGGGGCTCGAGACCCAGTACTTC. Its translation is CASGQVEDRGLETQYF.

The chain links TRBV19 to TRBJ2-1; 7 positions match TRBD1. CDR3 size: 15 residues. The J segment lost 1 base and the V segment lost 6 bases, leaving 6 bases of the junction unmatched. The germline V gene has CDR1 LNHDA and CDR2 SQIVND (reference sequence). The CDR3 spells CASSEGAWSYNEQFF. CDR3 nucleotide sequence: TGTGCCAGTAGCGAGGGGGCTTGGTCCTACAATGAGCAGTTCTTC.

This rearrangement joins TRBV11-2 to TRBJ2-1; D is unclear. V lost 0 bases and J lost 5, with 11 bases in between. CDR1 is SGHAT, CDR2 FQNNGV, per germline. The CDR3 runs 15 residues. CDR3 region: CASSLERGRHNEQFF. The CDR3 DNA reads as TGTGCCAGCAGCTTAGAAAGAGGCAGACACAATGAGCAGTTCTTC.

This sequence joins TRBV29-1 and TRBJ2-2, with a possible D match to TRBD2 (6 bases). The germline V gene encodes CDR1 SQVTM and CDR2 ANQGSEA. Trimming removed 3 bases from V and 4 bases from J, with 9 bases in between. CDR3 size: 13 residues. CDR3 nucleotide sequence: TGCAGCGTTGATGGGGGGTCCACCGGGGAGCTGTTTTTT. As protein: CSVDGGSTGELFF.

The genes are TRBV6-1 and TRBJ2-3; D possibly corresponds to TRBD2 (6 bases). Trimming cost V 4 bases and J 0 bases, with 8 bases left between them. Germline V lookup: CDR1 MNHNS, CDR2 SASEGT. The CDR3 contains 14 residues. The CDR3 DNA sequence: TGTGCCAGCAGTGTAGCGGAGAGCACAGATACGCAGTATTTT. Its protein is CASSVAESTDTQYF.

V usage is TRBV7-9 and J usage is TRBJ2-7; weak D call: TRBD2 (5 bases). V lost 2 bases and J 6 bases, leaving 11 bases between the germline ends. Per the germline V gene, CDR1 is SEHNR and CDR2 is FQNEAQ (reference sequence). The CDR3 extends over 13 amino acids. The CDR3 loop is CASSLPPEAEQYF. CDR3 coding DNA: TGTGCCAGCAGCTTACCCCCGGAGGCCGAGCAGTACTTC.

J is TRBJ1-2 and V is TRBV5-8, with unresolved D. The germline CDR1 and CDR2 sequences are SGHTS and YDEGEE. Trimming stripped 0 bases from V and 4 bases from J, with 7 bases between. The CDR3 contains 13 residues. The DNA for the CDR3 is TGTGCCAGCAGCTTGGCGGGTTTCTATGGCTACACCTTC. This sequence encodes CASSLAGFYGYTF.

The genes are TRBV19 and TRBJ1-4; tentative D call: TRBD1 (6 bases). The germline V gene has CDR1 LNHDA and CDR2 SQIVND (reference sequence). CDR3 length: 15 amino acids. V was clipped by 1 base and J by 8 bases, with 14 bases between them. The CDR3 nucleotides read TGTGCCAGTAGTATAGCAGGGGCGCAGAGCGAAAAACTGTTTTTT. As protein: CASSIAGAQSEKLFF.

This chain links TRBV2 with TRBJ1-4; possible D gene TRBD1, 6 bases. The CDR3 has 18 residues. Germline V gene lookup returns CDR1 SNHLY and CDR2 FYNNEI. The V end lost 2 bases, the J end lost 4 bases, and 20 bases lay between the germline ends. CDR3 region: CASSEPHGQRVINEKLFF. The CDR3 DNA reads TGTGCCAGCAGTGAACCACACGGACAGCGTGTAATTAATGAAAAACTGTTTTTT. Drawing the rest from reference TRBV2 and TRBJ1-4, the complete variable domain is EPEVTQTPSHQVTQMGQEVILRCVPISNHLYFYWYRQILGQKVEFLVSFYNNEISEKSEIFDDQFSVERPDGSNFTLKIRSTKLEDSAMYFCASSEPHGQRVINEKLFFGSGTQLSVL.

The CDR3, as DNA: TGTGCCAGTAGTAGCCCCCCAGAGAACACTGAAGCTTTCTTT. It encodes CASSSPPENTEAFF. This chain uses TRBV19 with TRBJ1-1; D gene ambiguous. CDR3 length equals 14 residues. V was clipped by 4 bases and J by 1 base, with 10 bases between them. Looked up from germline, CDR1 is LNHDA and CDR2 is SQIVND (reference sequence).

The chain recombines TRBV19 with TRBJ2-3; D is ambiguous. V gave up 4 bases and J gave up 1 base, with 9 bases separating them. Looked up from germline, CDR1 is LNHDA and CDR2 is SQIVND (reference sequence). The CDR3 extends over 14 amino acids. The CDR3, as DNA: TGTGCCAGTAGTAAAGATCAGGGCACAGATACGCAGTATTTT. Translated: CASSKDQGTDTQYF.

This chain uses TRBV6-1 with TRBJ1-2; TRBD1 matches 7 bases. Germline V CDR1 and CDR2: MNHNS, SASEGT. This CDR3 has 16 amino acids. The J segment lost 4 bases and the V segment lost 0 bases, leaving 8 bases of the junction unmatched. CDR3 region: CASSEARGQPLYGYTF. DNA for the CDR3: TGTGCCAGCAGTGAAGCGAGGGGACAGCCTCTCTATGGCTACACCTTC.

V and J are TRBV5-1 and TRBJ1-1; 10 bases align to TRBD1. The CDR3 totals 16 residues. V shed 4 bases, J shed 1 base, and the junction held 7 bases outside the gene matches. The germline V gene has CDR1 SGHRS and CDR2 YFSETQ. For the CDR3, the DNA is TGCGCCAGCAGCATCAGGACAGGGGGTCCGAACACTGAAGCTTTCTTT. This sequence encodes CASSIRTGGPNTEAFF.